This T cell receptor (beta chain) originates from a study of shared clonotypes between healthy human individuals. About this clone itself: Its antigen is undetermined.

Trimming removed 10 bases at V and 7 bases at J, with 14 bases between. Germline V gives CDR1 MDHEN, CDR2 SYDVKM. The CDR3 covers 12 residues. Study-level points and caveats: Lower generation probabilities were found for non-shared clonotypes than for those shared by all four donors.

Generated by immunoSEQ multiplex PCR, the TCRdb table keeps only in-frame clones and is missing some. This sample yields approximately 2.1 million clones, of which roughly 93% are seen a single time; about 0.37% belongs to the top ten. The chain has TRBV28 and TRBJ2-1; maybe TRBD2 (5 bases). Sequenced: naive CD4+ T cells from PBMCs. As for subset: CD45RA+ positively selected. This sequence was found in a man between 18 and 29 years old in good health. Some clones in this sample may be carry-over from other donors' samples. DNA for the CDR3: TGTGCCACTACTAGACGCCGGAATGAGCAGTTCTTC. It yields the protein CATTRRRNEQFF. Together with reference TRBV28 and TRBJ2-1, the CDR3 gives the full variable domain: DVKVTQSSRYLVKRTGEKVFLECVQDMDHENMFWYRQDPGLGLRLIYFSYDVKMKEKGDIPEGYSVSREKKERFSLILESASTNQTSMYLCATTRRRNEQFFGPGTRLTVL.